This TCR beta chain was recorded in a study of blood T cells in healthy people across ages. General study findings and limits: Long-lived and aged donors differed, with more naive CD4+ cells and higher diversity in the long-lived. Bulk PBMC profiling left naive and antigen-experienced comparisons inconclusive.

This clonotype was seen more than once but under ten times. What it binds is unknown. The amount of total RNA extracted per sample was at least 5.5 micrograms. A J-beta primer mix and a sample-barcoded 5' primer were used in a second PCR of about 7 to 12 cycles. A template-switch adaptor with 12 random nucleotides tagged each cDNA molecule. TCRdb itself ran the 5' RACE reads through MiXCR, one entry per CDR3 protein. The repertoire includes about 1.5 million distinct CDR3 sequences, approximately 40% of them detected once, and roughly 7.7% sits in the top ten. V was clipped by 7 bases and J by 9 bases; unmatched bases: 8. Germline V gene sequence: CDR1 SQVTM, CDR2 ANQGSEA. This CDR3 has 13 residues.

The chain recombines TRBV29-1 with TRBJ2-1; 11 bases fit TRBD2. The specimen sequenced was blood. The receptor was derived from a young woman in good health. The CDR3 is CSGVAGGAREQFF. For the CDR3, the DNA is TGCAGCGGGGTAGCGGGAGGGGCTCGTGAGCAGTTCTTC.